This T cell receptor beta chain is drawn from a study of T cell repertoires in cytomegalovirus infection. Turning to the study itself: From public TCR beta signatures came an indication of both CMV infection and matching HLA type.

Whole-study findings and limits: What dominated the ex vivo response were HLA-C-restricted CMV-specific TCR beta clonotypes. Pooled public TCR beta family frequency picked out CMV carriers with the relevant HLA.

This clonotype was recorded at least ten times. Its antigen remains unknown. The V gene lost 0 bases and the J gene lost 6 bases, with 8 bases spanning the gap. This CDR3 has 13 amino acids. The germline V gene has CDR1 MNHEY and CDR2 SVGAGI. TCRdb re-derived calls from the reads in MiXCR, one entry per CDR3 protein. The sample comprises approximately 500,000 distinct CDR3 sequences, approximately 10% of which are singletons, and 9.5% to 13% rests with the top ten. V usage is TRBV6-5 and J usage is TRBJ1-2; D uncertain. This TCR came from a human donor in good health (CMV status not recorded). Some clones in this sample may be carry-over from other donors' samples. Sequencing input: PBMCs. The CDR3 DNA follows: TGTGCCAGCAGTTACTCGACTGGGGATGGCTACACCTTC. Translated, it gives CASSYSTGDGYTF.